This T cell receptor (beta chain) was identified during a study of shared clonotypes between healthy human individuals. Findings and limits, study-wide: Sequencing depth was expected to influence donor clonotype sharing.

Losses at the gene ends were 7 bases for V and 4 bases for J; bases not matched to a gene: 6. Germline CDR1 and CDR2: MNHNS and SASEGT. There are 13 residues in the CDR3. Each of the donors was a healthy adult who was HIV-negative and had not had a recent acute infection or vaccination. With unsorted samples, genomic DNA was obtained from approximately 96 million PBMCs. Method: immunoSEQ multiplex PCR; TCRdb's copy keeps in-frame clones and lacks some. In the table there are roughly 500,000 clones, around 75% of which are singletons. This clone appeared many times. Its target is unknown. What was sequenced was PBMCs. The gene calls are TRBV6-1 and TRBJ2-7, with TRBD1 matching over 8 bases. The sequence was obtained from a middle-aged woman in good health. Some clones in this sample may be carry-over from other donors' samples. CDR3 protein: CASTRGQGYEQYF. The CDR3 DNA follows: TGTGCCAGCACTCGCGGACAGGGTTACGAGCAGTACTTC.